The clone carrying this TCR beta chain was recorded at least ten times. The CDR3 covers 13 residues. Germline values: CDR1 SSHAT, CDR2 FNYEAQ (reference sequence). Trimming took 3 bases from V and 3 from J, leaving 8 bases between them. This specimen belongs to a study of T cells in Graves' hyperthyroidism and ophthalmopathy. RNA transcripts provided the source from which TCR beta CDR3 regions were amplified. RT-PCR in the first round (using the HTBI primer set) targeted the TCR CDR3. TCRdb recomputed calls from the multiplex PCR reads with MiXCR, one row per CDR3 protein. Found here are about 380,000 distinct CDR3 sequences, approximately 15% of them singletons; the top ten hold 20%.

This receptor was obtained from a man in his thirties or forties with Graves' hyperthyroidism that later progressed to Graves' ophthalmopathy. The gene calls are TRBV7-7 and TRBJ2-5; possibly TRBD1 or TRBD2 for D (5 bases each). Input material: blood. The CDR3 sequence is CASSFGAEETQYF. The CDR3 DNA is TGTGCCAGCAGCTTCGGGGCAGAAGAGACCCAGTACTTC.